This TCR beta chain was obtained from a study of blood T cell repertoires in COVID-19. Study-wide context: T cells, B-cell-depleted T cells, or PBMCs provided the cDNA or gDNA that served as material.

Grouping used clinical history reported by participants in a survey and questionnaire. Per the original data handling: Researchers report that nucleated cell counts were estimated from reference gene primer amplification. Repertoires were generated with immunoSEQ multiplex PCR, while TCRdb's copy carries only in-frame clones and drops some. V, J and clone size are taken as reported in that table, and D and trimming were inferred from the DNA itself. The table lists over 400,000 clones, 75% to 90% of them singletons. Germline CDR1 reads ENHRY; CDR2 reads SYGVKD. The length of the CDR3 is 17 residues. The V gene end was trimmed by 0 bases and the J gene end by 0 bases; junction bases not matched to a gene: 8.

The source of this sequence is a woman aged 55-70 years who had recovered from COVID-19. The chain is built from TRBV10-3 and TRBJ2-7, with 7 bases aligning to TRBD2. Sequenced: PBMCs or T cells enriched from blood (not recorded which). CDR3 DNA: TGTGCCATCAGTGAGTCATTAGGGAGGGGCCCCTCCTACGAGCAGTACTTC. It translates to CAISESLGRGPSYEQYF.